This T cell receptor (beta chain) is drawn from a study of T cell clonality in common variable immunodeficiency. Study conclusions and caveats: Reportedly, TCR beta sequences from common variable immunodeficiency showed fewer deletions and N-nucleotide insertions. CVID subjects had higher TCRbeta clonality than healthy controls, most marked in about a third.

The protocol was immunoSEQ multiplex PCR, while the TCRdb copy is restricted to in-frame clones and leaves out a portion. There are about 81,000 clones in the sample, none observed a single time. Both groups were predominantly of Caucasian heritage. Germline V CDR1 and CDR2: LNHDA, SQIVND (reference sequence). V shed 3 bases, J shed 4 bases, and the junction held 3 bases outside the gene matches. The CDR3 contains 16 residues. This clone appeared many times. The antigen remains undetermined. The observed sequence ends 3 residues before the CDR3 terminus, with the missing tail filled in from the germline J gene.

Sequenced sample: peripheral blood mononuclear cells. The sequence came from a person aged 18-70 years in good health. V gene TRBV19 combines with J gene TRBJ2-2; 12 nucleotides line up with TRBD2. The part of the CDR3 DNA that was read is TGTGCCAGTAGTATCCTAGCGGGAGGGCCCACCGGGGAG. It is translated as CASSILAGGPTGE. The whole CDR3 protein is CASSILAGGPTGELFF.